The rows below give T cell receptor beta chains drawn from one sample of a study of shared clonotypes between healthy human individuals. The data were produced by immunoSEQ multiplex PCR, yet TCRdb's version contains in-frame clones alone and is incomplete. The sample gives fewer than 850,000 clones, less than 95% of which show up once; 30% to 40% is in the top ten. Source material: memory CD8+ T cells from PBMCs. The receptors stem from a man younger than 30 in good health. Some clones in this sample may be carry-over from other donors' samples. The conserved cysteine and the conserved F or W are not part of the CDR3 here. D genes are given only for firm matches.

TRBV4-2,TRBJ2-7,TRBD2,ASSQVGLAGVKEQY
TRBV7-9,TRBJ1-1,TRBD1,ASSLSGTGISLNTEAF
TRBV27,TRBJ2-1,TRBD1,ASSPTGYEQF
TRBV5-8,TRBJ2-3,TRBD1,ASRRGGELDTQY
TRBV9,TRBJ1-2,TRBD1,ASSETGTGVGNYGYT
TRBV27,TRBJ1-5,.,ASSLSSGQYSNQPQH
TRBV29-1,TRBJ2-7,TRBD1,SAGTGVRNEQY
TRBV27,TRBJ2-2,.,ASSFGTGELF
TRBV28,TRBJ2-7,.,ASSRLVSEQY
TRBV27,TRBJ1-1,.,ASSLSGYGTEAF
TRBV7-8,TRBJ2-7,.,ASSQTGDEQY
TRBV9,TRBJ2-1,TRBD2,ASSDSGRSYNEQF
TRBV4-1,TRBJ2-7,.,ASSLRDTYYEQY
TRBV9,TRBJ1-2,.,ASSVEGRTNYGYT
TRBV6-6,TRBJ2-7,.,ASSPRNYEQY
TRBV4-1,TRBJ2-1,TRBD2,ASSQVRLAGGIYYNEQF
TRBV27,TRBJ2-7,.,ASSFLGGSYEQY
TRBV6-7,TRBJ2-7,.,ASRTSTRAYEQY
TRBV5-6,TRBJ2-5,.,ASSWGLRGPETQY
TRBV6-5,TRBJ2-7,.,ASSSRDGAYEQY
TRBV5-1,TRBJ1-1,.,ASSWGRGRMNTEAF
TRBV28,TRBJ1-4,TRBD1,AAQQDRALSATNEKLF
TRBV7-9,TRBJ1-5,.,ASSFSNQPQH
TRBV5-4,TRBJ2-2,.,ASSDGTFSLFSGELF
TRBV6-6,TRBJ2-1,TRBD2,ASSYSAGGGEQF
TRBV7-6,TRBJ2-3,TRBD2,ASSWVGGGLAGGLADTQY
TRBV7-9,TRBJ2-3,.,ASSSHRGVAGSDTQY
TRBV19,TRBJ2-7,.,ASSTSTVPYEQY
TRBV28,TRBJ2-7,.,ASSLWAGGSSYEQY
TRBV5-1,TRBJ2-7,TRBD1,ASSSRSGGSPAVAYEQY
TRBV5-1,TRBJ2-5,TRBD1,ASSSRERDRVRETQY
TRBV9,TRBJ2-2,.,ASSVGGRAGELF
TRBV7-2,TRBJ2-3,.,ASSLVARSTDTQY
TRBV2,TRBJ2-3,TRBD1,ASTPPRDRSLYTQY
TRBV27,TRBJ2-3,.,ASSPLPGRRRGTDTQY
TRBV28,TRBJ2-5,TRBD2,ASSHGTSGSPETQY
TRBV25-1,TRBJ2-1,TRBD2,ASSEGLATYNEQF
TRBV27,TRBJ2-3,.,ASKGREPDTQY
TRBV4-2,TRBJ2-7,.,ASSQDRGRFNEQY
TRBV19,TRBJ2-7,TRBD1,ASSISGQGTYEQY
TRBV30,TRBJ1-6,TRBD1,AWSPLMGTGVSYNSPLH
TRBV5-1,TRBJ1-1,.,ASSLWGVGAVGDTEAF
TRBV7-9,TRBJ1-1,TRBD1,ASSERSGGAAEAF
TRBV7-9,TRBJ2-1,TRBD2,ASSLRLAGRNEQF
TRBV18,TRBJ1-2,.,ASSPDSRPYGNGYT
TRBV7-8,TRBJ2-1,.,ASSFVAFGGGREQF
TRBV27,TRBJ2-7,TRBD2,ASSLAQPSGRFHEQY
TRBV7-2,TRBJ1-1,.,ASSPTWYTEAF
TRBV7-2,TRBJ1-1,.,ASSLGGSTEAF
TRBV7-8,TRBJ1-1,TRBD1,ASSRTGGNTEAF
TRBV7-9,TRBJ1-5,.,ASSLGDQPQH
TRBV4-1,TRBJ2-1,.,ASSQDNVDEQF
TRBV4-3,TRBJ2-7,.,ASSQITTSYEQY
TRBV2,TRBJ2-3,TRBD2,ASSGPLGLAGPSLTADTQY
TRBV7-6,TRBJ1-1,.,ASSLEWGAKTEAF
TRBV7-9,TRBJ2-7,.,AVWAGYEQY
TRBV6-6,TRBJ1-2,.,ASSYPDSYGYT
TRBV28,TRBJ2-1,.,ASSIDEQF
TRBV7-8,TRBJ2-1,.,ASSSWWASDSYNEQF
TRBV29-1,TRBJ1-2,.,SVAAEDRNYGYT